This T cell receptor beta chain comes out of a study of early T cells in non-severe SARS-CoV-2 infection. Background on the study: Sequencing targeted bulk RNA from unsorted whole blood, leaving chains unpaired. Notes on the study in general: Comparison of clonotypes with VDJdb favored anti-spike CD8 responses while missing private and CD4 specificities.

Tagging with unique molecular identifiers was applied to individual cDNA molecules. Using its own MiXCR run on the 5' RACE reads, TCRdb lists one record per CDR3 protein. The data contain approximately 42,000 distinct CDR3 sequences, 6% to 6.5% of them seen just once; the ten biggest clones take up around 12%. V was shortened by 5 bases and J by 6 bases, with 17 bases between the two germline ends. Per germline, CDR1 MDHEN and CDR2 SYDVKM. CDR3 length: 16 residues. This clonotype was picked up many times. Its specificity is not known. Sequences were obtained from whole blood. V is TRBV28 and J is TRBJ1-6; D uncertain. This clonotype was obtained from an adult who was a healthcare worker with PCR-confirmed SARS-CoV-2 infection or an uninfected control (not recorded which). CDR3 in DNA: TGTGCCAGCAGTCCTAATCAGATTGAATTTAATTCACCCCTCCACTTT. Residues: CASSPNQIEFNSPLHF.